The source of this T cell receptor (beta chain) is a study of T cell responses to AZD1222 COVID-19 vaccine. The study, taken as a whole, reports: Baseline testing showed seropositivity in only five to seven AZD1222 recipients.

The assay was immunoSEQ multiplex PCR, and TCRdb's table has in-frame clones only and misses some. There are about 150,000 clones in the sample; approximately 91% occur only once, and around 5% lies in the top ten. There are 13 residues in the CDR3. Germline-derived CDR1 and CDR2 are KGHDR and SFDVKD. V was cut by 2 bases and J by 8 bases, with 11 bases left in between. Comment on this clone: What it recognizes is unknown.

V is TRBV24-1 and J is TRBJ1-1; D possibly corresponds to TRBD1 (6 bases). The sequencing here drew on peripheral blood, taken 28 days after the second dose of the MenACWY control vaccine. This receptor was obtained from an adult who received the MenACWY meningococcal vaccine as a control. DNA for the CDR3: TGTGCCACCAGTGATTCCGGGACAACCGAAGCTTTCTTT. It is translated as CATSDSGTTEAFF.